The 27 T cell receptor beta chains in this list originate from one sample, sequenced in a study of OX40 agonist ivuxolimab in advanced cancers. The assay was immunoSEQ multiplex PCR, and TCRdb's table has in-frame clones only and misses some. The sample holds tens of thousands of clones, about 90% seen once. The source was CD4+ or CD8+ T cells sorted from blood, collected in a trial of the OX40 agonist ivuxolimab. The receptors were gathered from an adult with an advanced solid tumor such as melanoma, head and neck, liver or kidney cancer.

This clone was recorded once. The gene calls are TRBV5-1 and TRBJ2-7; perhaps TRBD2 as D (6 bases). The CDR3 consists of 14 residues. Germline CDR1 and CDR2: SGHRS and YFSETQ. Trimming cost V 2 bases and J 0 bases, with 9 bases left between them. The CDR3 protein is CASSFFGSSYEQYF. The CDR3 DNA sequence: TGCGCCAGCAGCTTCTTCGGGAGCTCCTACGAGCAGTACTTC.

This sequence joins TRBV28 and TRBJ2-1, with D perhaps matching TRBD1 or TRBD2 (6 bases each). In germline, CDR1 is MDHEN, CDR2 SYDVKM. The CDR3 loop spans 18 amino acids. V was cut by 3 bases and J by 0 bases, with 18 bases left in between. The CDR3 coding sequence is TGTGCCAGCAGTTTCCCCGGGGGCCTACAAAGCTCCTACAATGAGCAGTTCTTC. Translating it yields CASSFPGGLQSSYNEQFF.

The chain combines TRBV27 with TRBJ1-5; a weak D match, TRBD1 (6 bases). CDR1 and CDR2 (germline): MNHEY, SMNVEV (reference sequence). V was cut by 5 bases and J by 7 bases, with 12 bases left in between. This CDR3 spans 13 amino acids. This CDR3 reads CASSLAGVQPQHF. Written as DNA, the CDR3 is TGTGCCAGCAGTCTAGCAGGGGTCCAGCCCCAGCATTTT.

The rearrangement joins TRBV4-1 to TRBJ2-1; no clear D gene. Trimming pared 3 bases from V and 10 bases from J, leaving 7 bases between. Germline V lookup: CDR1 MGHRA, CDR2 YSYEKL. CDR3 size: 11 residues. The DNA of the CDR3 is TGCGCCAGCAGCCAGAACTTGGAGCAGTTCTTC. The encoded protein is CASSQNLEQFF.

The chain is built from TRBV5-3 and TRBJ2-3; D remains unclear. TRBV5-3 is recorded as an ORF, its role being uncertain. This CDR3 has 15 residues. Trimming pared 1 base from V and 1 base from J, leaving 10 bases between. CDR3 sequence: CARSLISGRTDTQYF. The CDR3 coding sequence is TGTGCCAGAAGCTTGATTTCCGGTCGCACAGATACGCAGTATTTT.

This clone was picked up one time. The rearrangement uses TRBV21-1 and TRBJ2-7; TRBD1, as called in the table, went unchecked against the DNA. TRBV21-1 is a listed pseudogene. The CDR3 runs to 12 residues. CDR3 sequence (DNA): TGTGCCAGCAGCCCGACAGGGTACGAGCAGTACGTC. This gives the protein CASSPTGYEQYV.

V and J are TRBV5-1 and TRBJ2-1; D possibly corresponds to TRBD2 (6 bases). CDR1 and CDR2 (germline): SGHRS, YFSETQ. V was shortened by 0 bases and J by 0 bases, with 16 bases between the two germline ends. This CDR3 has 18 amino acids. The CDR3 loop reads CASSLGGLVAVSYNEQFF. The DNA for the CDR3 is TGCGCCAGCAGCTTGGGGGGCTTGGTAGCGGTCTCCTACAATGAGCAGTTCTTC.

The V call is TRBV30, the J call TRBJ2-3; TRBD2 matches at 12 bases. Germline assignment: CDR1 GTSNPN and CDR2 SVGIG (reference sequence). This CDR3 comprises 15 residues. Trimming cost V 4 bases and J 2 bases; bases outside gene matches: 4. The CDR3 reads CAWILAGGDTDTQYF. CDR3 DNA: TGTGCCTGGATCCTAGCGGGAGGGGACACAGATACGCAGTATTTT. The entire variable domain, with the rest obtained from reference TRBV30 and TRBJ2-3, is as follows: SQTIHQWPATLVQPVGSPLSLECTVEGTSNPNLYWYRQAAGRGLQLLFYSVGIGQISSEVPQNLSASRPQDRQFILSSKKLLLSDSGFYLCAWILAGGDTDTQYFGPGTRLTVL.

The rearrangement links TRBV28 to TRBJ2-7; 10 bases fit TRBD2. J was trimmed by 2 bases and V by 2 bases; bases with no gene match: 3. The germline CDR1 and CDR2 sequences are MDHEN and SYDVKM. This CDR3 is 15 amino acids long. CDR3 amino acids: CASSLKRGGPYEQYV. The DNA of the CDR3 is TGTGCCAGCAGTTTAAAGCGGGGGGGCCCCTACGAGCAGTACGTC.

The chain combines TRBV7-9 with TRBJ1-5, with TRBD1 matching over 8 bases. V shed 6 bases, J shed 4 bases, and the junction held 5 bases outside the gene matches. The CDR3 sequence is 14 residues long. CDR1 SEHNR and CDR2 FQNEAQ come from the germline V gene (reference sequence). CDR3: CASSQTGENQPQHF. In DNA form, the CDR3 reads TGTGCCAGCAGTCAGACAGGGGAGAATCAGCCCCAGCATTTT.

The chain is built from TRBV23-1 and TRBJ2-7; D gene ambiguous. TRBV23-1 is sorted into the ORF group, with uncertain function. Trimming removed 0 bases at V and 3 bases at J, with 18 bases between. The CDR3 covers 17 residues. CDR3 sequence (DNA): TGCGCCAGCAGTCAATCGATGGGTAAGATCCCTTACTACGAGCAGTACTTC. Its translation is CASSQSMGKIPYYEQYF.

The chain has TRBV9 and TRBJ2-5, with D hard to call. Per germline, CDR1 SGDLS and CDR2 YYNGEE. The CDR3 runs 17 residues. V lost 0 bases and J lost 3, with 18 bases in between. CDR3 loop: CASSVAEGQLLEETQYF. CDR3 DNA sequence: TGTGCCAGCAGCGTAGCTGAAGGGCAACTGCTGGAAGAGACCCAGTACTTC.

The CDR3 loop reads CASSFRDGYNEQFF. DNA for the CDR3: TGTGCCAGCAGCTTCCGGGACGGTTACAATGAGCAGTTCTTC. This chain uses TRBV7-6 with TRBJ2-1; perhaps D is TRBD1 or TRBD2 (5 bases each). Trimming stripped 3 bases from V and 4 bases from J, with 10 bases between. Per the germline V gene, CDR1 is SGHVS and CDR2 is FNYEAQ. The CDR3 is made up of 14 amino acids.

This chain uses TRBV5-1 with TRBJ1-1, with TRBD1 as a possible D gene (5 bases). Germline assignment: CDR1 SGHRS and CDR2 YFSETQ. V lost 0 bases and J 2 bases, leaving 17 bases between the germline ends. This CDR3 is 17 amino acids long. The chain's CDR3 is CASSLAETGGFNTEAFF. CDR3 DNA: TGCGCCAGCAGCTTGGCTGAGACCGGGGGGTTTAACACTGAAGCTTTCTTT.

The rearrangement joins TRBV5-1 to TRBJ2-1; D is perhaps TRBD1 or TRBD2 (6 bases each). This CDR3 spans 16 amino acids. The germline V and J ends were trimmed by 1 base and 0 bases, with 11 bases remaining between them. CDR1 is SGHRS and CDR2 is YFSETQ in the germline V gene. The CDR3 spells CASSLPQGLSYNEQFF. In nucleotides, the CDR3 is TGCGCCAGCAGCTTGCCACAGGGACTCTCCTACAATGAGCAGTTCTTC.

The V and J genes are TRBV30 and TRBJ2-3; no definite D call. Trimming stripped 5 bases from V and 0 bases from J, with 6 bases between. Germline V gene data show CDR1 as GTSNPN and CDR2 as SVGIG (reference sequence). There are 12 residues in the CDR3. Here the CDR3 reads CAWSGSTDTQYF. CDR3 coding DNA: TGTGCCTGGTCGGGCAGCACAGATACGCAGTATTTT.

The chain carries TRBV2 and TRBJ1-2, with D possibly TRBD1 on 5 matching bases. This CDR3 contains 14 residues. The V end lost 4 bases, the J end lost 7 bases, and 16 bases lay between the germline ends. The germline gives CDR1 SNHLY, CDR2 FYNNEI. CDR3 DNA sequence: TGTGCCAGCAGTGGGGCGGCAGGGTTCAGTGGCTACACCTTC. Translated, it gives CASSGAAGFSGYTF.

The chain has TRBV27 and TRBJ2-7; D not resolved. There are 15 residues in the CDR3. Per germline, CDR1 MNHEY and CDR2 SMNVEV (reference sequence). V dropped 4 bases and J dropped 3 bases, with 16 bases sitting between them. The CDR3 spells CASSWLPLGLYEQYF. CDR3 bases: TGTGCCAGCAGTTGGTTGCCTTTAGGTCTCTACGAGCAGTACTTC.

The chain has TRBV19 and TRBJ2-1; 8 bases are a match to TRBD2. The CDR3 has 15 amino acids. In germline, CDR1 is LNHDA, CDR2 SQIVND (reference sequence). Trimming cost V 7 bases and J 4 bases; bases outside gene matches: 9. CDR3 in amino acids: CASTHGTRFYNEQFF. CDR3 DNA: TGTGCCAGTACTCACGGGACTAGATTTTACAATGAGCAGTTCTTC. Full variable domain (remainder filled in from reference TRBV19 and TRBJ2-1): DGGITQSPKYLFRKEGQNVTLSCEQNLNHDAMYWYRQDPGQGLRLIYYSQIVNDFQKGDIAEGYSVSREKKESFPLTVTSAQKNPTAFYLCASTHGTRFYNEQFFGPGTRLTVL.

This clone showed up just once. V usage is TRBV9 and J usage is TRBJ2-5; the D gene is possibly TRBD2 (7 bases). CDR3 length: 15 residues. Germline lookup yields CDR1 SGDLS and CDR2 YYNGEE. The V and J ends lost 4 bases and 5 bases respectively, with 18 bases between them. The CDR3 spells CASSPGGGASETQYF. The CDR3 region has the DNA TGTGCCAGCAGCCCTGGTGGGGGGGCGAGTGAGACCCAGTACTTC.

The rearrangement links TRBV7-9 to TRBJ2-3; D not resolved. V gave up 2 bases and J gave up 6 bases, with 12 bases separating them. The CDR3 is made up of 14 amino acids. CDR1 is SEHNR, CDR2 FQNEAQ, per germline (reference sequence). The CDR3 DNA follows: TGTGCCAGCAGCTTACTGACGGTCAAGGATACGCAGTATTTT. This translates into CASSLLTVKDTQYF. The full variable domain, completed using reference TRBV7-9 and TRBJ2-3, is DTGVSQNPRHKITKRGQNVTFRCDPISEHNRLYWYRQTLGQGPEFLTYFQNEAQLEKSRLLSDRFSAERPKGSFSTLEIQRTEQGDSAMYLCASSLLTVKDTQYFGPGTRLTVL.

This rearrangement joins TRBV4-1 to TRBJ2-3; TRBD1 is a possible D gene (6 bases). Between the trimmed V and J ends, which lost 1 base and 8 bases, there was a span of 13 bases. The CDR3 length is 14 residues. CDR1 is MGHRA, CDR2 YSYEKL, per germline. CDR3 nucleotides: TGCGCCAGCAGCCAAGGCACAGGGCTGGGTACGCAGTATTTT. Its translation is CASSQGTGLGTQYF.

The chain has TRBV27 and TRBJ2-2; D possibly corresponds to TRBD2 (6 bases). V lost 0 bases to trimming and J lost 7 bases, with 12 bases between them. The CDR3 is 15 residues long. The germline V gene encodes CDR1 MNHEY and CDR2 SMNVEV (reference sequence). CDR3: CASSLSPGGGGELFF. CDR3 DNA: TGTGCCAGCAGTTTATCGCCCGGGGGTGGCGGGGAGCTGTTTTTT.

The V gene is TRBV13, the J gene TRBJ2-7; TRBD1 matches 9 bases. V was clipped by 5 bases and J by 2 bases; unmatched bases: 4. Germline CDR1 is PRHDT and CDR2 is FYEKMQ (reference sequence). The CDR3 runs 14 residues. The CDR3 sequence is CASSDRDRAYEQYF. CDR3 sequence (DNA): TGTGCCAGCAGCGACCGGGACAGGGCCTACGAGCAGTACTTC.

This chain links TRBV28 with TRBJ2-1, with D hard to call. Between the trimmed V and J ends, which lost 4 bases and 2 bases, there was a span of 15 bases. Germline-derived CDR1 and CDR2 are MDHEN and SYDVKM. The CDR3 loop spans 16 amino acids. CDR3 bases: TGTGCCAGCAGTTCTTTCACTGAAATCACCTACAATGAGCAGTTCTTC. Amino acids: CASSSFTEITYNEQFF.

CDR3 amino acids: CASSDGWGITEAFF. CDR3 bases: TGTGCCAGCAGCGATGGGTGGGGGATCACTGAAGCTTTCTTT. The rearrangement joins TRBV5-4 to TRBJ1-1, with a weak D call TRBD1 (5 bases). This CDR3 contains 14 residues. The V end lost 4 bases, the J end lost 4 bases, and 14 bases lay between the germline ends. The germline gives CDR1 SGHNT, CDR2 YYREEE (reference sequence).

V is TRBV30 and J is TRBJ2-3; 8 bases are shared with TRBD1. V shed 0 bases and J 5 bases; nucleotides not matched to a gene: 10. The CDR3 covers 16 residues. CDR1 is GTSNPN and CDR2 is SVGIG in the germline V gene (reference sequence). The chain's CDR3 is CAWSVGAGGAGDTQYF. The DNA for the CDR3 is TGTGCCTGGAGTGTAGGGGCAGGGGGCGCGGGAGATACGCAGTATTTT.